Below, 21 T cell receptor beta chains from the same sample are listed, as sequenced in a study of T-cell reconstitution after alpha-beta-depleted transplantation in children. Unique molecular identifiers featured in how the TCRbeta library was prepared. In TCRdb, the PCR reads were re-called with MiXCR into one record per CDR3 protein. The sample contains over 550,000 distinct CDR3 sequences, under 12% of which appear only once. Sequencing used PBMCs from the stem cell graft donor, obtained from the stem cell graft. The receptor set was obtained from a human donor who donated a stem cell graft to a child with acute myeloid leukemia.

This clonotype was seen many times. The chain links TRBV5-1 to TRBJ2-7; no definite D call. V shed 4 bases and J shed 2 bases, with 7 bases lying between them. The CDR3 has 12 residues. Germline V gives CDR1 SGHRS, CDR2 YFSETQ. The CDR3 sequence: CASSVFPYEQYF. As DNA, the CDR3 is TGCGCCAGCAGCGTTTTTCCCTACGAGCAGTACTTC.

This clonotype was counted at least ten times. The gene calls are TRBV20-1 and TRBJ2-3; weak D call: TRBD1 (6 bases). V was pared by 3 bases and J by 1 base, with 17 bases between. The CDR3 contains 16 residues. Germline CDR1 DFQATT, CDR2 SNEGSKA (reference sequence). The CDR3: CSASARRDKGTDTQYF. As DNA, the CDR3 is TGCAGTGCTAGCGCCCGCCGGGACAAAGGCACAGATACGCAGTATTTT.

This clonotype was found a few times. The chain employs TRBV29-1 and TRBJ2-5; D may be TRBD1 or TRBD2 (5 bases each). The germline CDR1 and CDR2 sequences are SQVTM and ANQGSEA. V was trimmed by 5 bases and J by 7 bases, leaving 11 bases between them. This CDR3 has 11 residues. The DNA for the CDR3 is TGCAGCGTTTGGGACGTCGGGACCCAGTACTTC. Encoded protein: CSVWDVGTQYF.

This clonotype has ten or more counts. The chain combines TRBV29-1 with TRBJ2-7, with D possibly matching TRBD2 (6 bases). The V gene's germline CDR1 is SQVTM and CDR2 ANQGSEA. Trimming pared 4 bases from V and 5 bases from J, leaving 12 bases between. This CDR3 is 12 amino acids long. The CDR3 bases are TGCAGCGTTGTACGGGGGTCAGACGAGCAGTACTTC. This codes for CSVVRGSDEQYF.

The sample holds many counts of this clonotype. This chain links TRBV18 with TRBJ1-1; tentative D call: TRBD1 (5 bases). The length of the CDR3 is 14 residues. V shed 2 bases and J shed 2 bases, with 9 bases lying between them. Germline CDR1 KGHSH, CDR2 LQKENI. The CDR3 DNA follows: TGTGCCAGCTCACCAGGGGCCTCAAACACTGAAGCTTTCTTT. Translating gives CASSPGASNTEAFF. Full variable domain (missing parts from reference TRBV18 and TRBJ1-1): NAGVMQNPRHLVRRRGQEARLRCSPMKGHSHVYWYRQLPEEGLKFMVYLQKENIIDESGMPKERFSAEFPKEGPSILRIQQVVRGDSAAYFCASSPGASNTEAFFGQGTRLTVV.

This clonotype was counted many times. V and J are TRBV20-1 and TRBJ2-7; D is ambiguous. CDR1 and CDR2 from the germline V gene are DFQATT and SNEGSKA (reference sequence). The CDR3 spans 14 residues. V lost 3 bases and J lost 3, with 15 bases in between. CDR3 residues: CSARDLLSYYEQYF. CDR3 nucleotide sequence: TGCAGTGCTAGGGACCTCCTCTCCTACTACGAGCAGTACTTC.

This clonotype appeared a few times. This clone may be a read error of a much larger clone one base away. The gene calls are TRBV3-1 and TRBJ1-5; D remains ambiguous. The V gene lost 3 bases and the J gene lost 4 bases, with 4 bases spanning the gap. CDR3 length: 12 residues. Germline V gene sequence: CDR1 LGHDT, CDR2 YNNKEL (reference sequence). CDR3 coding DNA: TGTGCCAGCAGCCACGGAAATCAGCCCCAGCATTTT. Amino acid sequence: CASSHGNQPQHF.

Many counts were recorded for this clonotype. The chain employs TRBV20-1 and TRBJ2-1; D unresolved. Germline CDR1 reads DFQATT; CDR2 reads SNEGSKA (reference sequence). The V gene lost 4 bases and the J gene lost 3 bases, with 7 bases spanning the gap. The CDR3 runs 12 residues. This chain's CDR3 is CSAIDLYNEQFF. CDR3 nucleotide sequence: TGCAGTGCTATCGACCTCTACAATGAGCAGTTCTTC.

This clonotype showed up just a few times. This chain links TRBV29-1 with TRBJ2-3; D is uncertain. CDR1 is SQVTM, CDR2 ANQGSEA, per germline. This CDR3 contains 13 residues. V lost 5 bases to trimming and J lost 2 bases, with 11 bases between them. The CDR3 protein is CSVTTDSTDTQYF. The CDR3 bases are TGCAGCGTTACCACGGATTCCACAGATACGCAGTATTTT.

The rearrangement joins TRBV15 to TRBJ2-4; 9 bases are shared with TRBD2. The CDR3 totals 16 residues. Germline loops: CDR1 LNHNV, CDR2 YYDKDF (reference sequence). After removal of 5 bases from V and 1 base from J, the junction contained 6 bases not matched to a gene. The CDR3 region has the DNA TGTGCCACCAGCGGCGGCGGGAGGGAGGCCAAAAACATTCAGTACTTC. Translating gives CATSGGGREAKNIQYF.

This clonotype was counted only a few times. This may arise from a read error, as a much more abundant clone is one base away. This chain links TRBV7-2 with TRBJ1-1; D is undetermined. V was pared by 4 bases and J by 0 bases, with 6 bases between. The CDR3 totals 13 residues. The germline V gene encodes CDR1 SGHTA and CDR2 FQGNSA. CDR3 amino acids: CASSSHLNTEAFF. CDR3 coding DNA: TGTGCCAGCAGCTCCCACTTGAACACTGAAGCTTTCTTT.

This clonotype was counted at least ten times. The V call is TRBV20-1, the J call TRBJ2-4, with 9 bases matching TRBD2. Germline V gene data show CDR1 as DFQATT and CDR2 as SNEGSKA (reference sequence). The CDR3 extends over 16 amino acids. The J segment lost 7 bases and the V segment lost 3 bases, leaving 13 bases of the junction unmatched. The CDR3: CSASNLAGKLRNIQYF. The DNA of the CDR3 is TGCAGTGCTAGTAATCTAGCGGGAAAATTGAGGAACATTCAGTACTTC.

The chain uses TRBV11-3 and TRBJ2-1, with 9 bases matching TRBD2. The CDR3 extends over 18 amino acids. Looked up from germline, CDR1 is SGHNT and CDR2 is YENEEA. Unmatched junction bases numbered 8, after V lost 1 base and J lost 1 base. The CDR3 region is CASSLGLAEGVSYNEQFF. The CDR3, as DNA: TGTGCCAGCAGCTTAGGACTAGCGGAAGGAGTTTCCTACAATGAGCAGTTCTTC.

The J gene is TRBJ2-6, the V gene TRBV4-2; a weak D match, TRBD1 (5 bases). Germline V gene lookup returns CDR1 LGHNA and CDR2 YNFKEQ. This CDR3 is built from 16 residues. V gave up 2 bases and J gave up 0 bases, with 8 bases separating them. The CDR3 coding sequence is TGTGCCAGCAGCCAACTGACAGACTCTGGGGCCAACGTCCTGACTTTC. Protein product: CASSQLTDSGANVLTF.

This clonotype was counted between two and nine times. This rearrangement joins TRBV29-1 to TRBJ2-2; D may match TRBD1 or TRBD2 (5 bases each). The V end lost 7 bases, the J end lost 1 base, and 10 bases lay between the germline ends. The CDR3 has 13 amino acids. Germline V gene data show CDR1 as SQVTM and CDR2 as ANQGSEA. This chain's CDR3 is CSARDGNTGELFF. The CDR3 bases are TGCAGCGCTAGGGACGGGAACACCGGGGAGCTGTTTTTT.

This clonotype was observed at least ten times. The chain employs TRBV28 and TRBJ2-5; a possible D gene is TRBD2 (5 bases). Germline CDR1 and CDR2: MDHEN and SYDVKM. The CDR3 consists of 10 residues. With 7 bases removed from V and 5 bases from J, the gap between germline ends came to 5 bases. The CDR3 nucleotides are TGTGCCAGCAAGCGGGAGACCCAGTACTTC. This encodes CASKRETQYF.

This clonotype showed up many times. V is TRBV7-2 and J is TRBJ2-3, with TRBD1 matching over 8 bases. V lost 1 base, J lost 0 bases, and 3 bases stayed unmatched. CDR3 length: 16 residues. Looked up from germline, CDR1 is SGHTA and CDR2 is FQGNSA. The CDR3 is CASSLVRGRSTDTQYF. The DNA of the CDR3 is TGTGCCAGCAGCTTAGTCAGGGGGCGCAGCACAGATACGCAGTATTTT.

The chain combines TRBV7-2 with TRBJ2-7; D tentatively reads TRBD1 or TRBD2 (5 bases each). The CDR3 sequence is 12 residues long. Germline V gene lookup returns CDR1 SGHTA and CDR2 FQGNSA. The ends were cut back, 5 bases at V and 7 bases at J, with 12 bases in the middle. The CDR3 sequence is CASSGTRVEQYF. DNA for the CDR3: TGTGCCAGCAGCGGGACCCGCGTGGAGCAGTACTTC.

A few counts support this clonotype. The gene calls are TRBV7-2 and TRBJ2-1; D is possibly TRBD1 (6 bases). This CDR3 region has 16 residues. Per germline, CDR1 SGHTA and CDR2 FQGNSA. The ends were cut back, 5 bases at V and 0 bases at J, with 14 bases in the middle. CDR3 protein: CASSRDRLSSYNEQFF. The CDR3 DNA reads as TGTGCCAGCAGCCGTGACAGGTTGAGCTCCTACAATGAGCAGTTCTTC.

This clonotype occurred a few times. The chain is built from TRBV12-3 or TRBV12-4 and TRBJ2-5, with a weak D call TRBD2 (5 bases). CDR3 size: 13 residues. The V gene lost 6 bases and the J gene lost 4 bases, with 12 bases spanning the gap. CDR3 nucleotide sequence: TGTGCCAGCAGATCACTAGACGCAGAGACCCAGTACTTC. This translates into CASRSLDAETQYF.

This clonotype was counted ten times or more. CDR3 protein: CASSLVGGPENEQFF. The CDR3, as DNA: TGCGCCAGCAGCTTGGTGGGAGGGCCGGAGAATGAGCAGTTCTTC. The gene calls are TRBV5-1 and TRBJ2-1; 7 nucleotides align to TRBD2. CDR3 size: 15 residues. The ends lost 0 bases at V and 7 bases at J; junction bases unmatched: 7. Germline V CDR1 and CDR2: SGHRS, YFSETQ. The full variable domain, in which reference TRBV5-1 and TRBJ2-1 provide the parts outside the CDR3, is KAGVTQTPRYLIKTRGQQVTLSCSPISGHRSVSWYQQTPGQGLQFLFEYFSETQRNKGNFPGRFSGRQFSNSRSEMNVSTLELGDSALYLCASSLVGGPENEQFFGPGTRLTVL.